This is a list of T cell receptor beta chains from one sample in a study of blood T cell repertoires in COVID-19. Produced via immunoSEQ multiplex PCR; TCRdb's table is partial and in-frame only. The table lists 150,000 to 190,000 clones, 88% of them singletons. Sample: peripheral blood. These TCRs come from a woman in her seventies with acute or convalescent COVID-19. The CDR3 runs from the conserved cysteine through the conserved F or W. The D gene is left open where the match is weak. Size tells how often a clone was seen (once, few, many) or the class of an expanded clone, and some rows leave it out.

j_gene	v_gene	abundance	d_gene	CDR3nt	CDR3aa
TRBJ1-5	TRBV28	.	.	TGTGCCAGCAGTGGAGATGGGAGTCAGCCCCAGCATTTT	CASSGDGSQPQHF
TRBJ2-4	TRBV18	.	.	TGTGCCAGCTCACCGGGAGGGGGGGACGGCAACATTCAGTACTTC	CASSPGGGDGNIQYF
TRBJ2-3	TRBV12-2	.	.	TGTGCAAGTCGCTTAGTTGGGCTAGCGGGGGCGCGCACAGATACGCAGTATTTT	CASRLVGLAGARTDTQYF
TRBJ2-7	TRBV7-9	.	.	TGTGCCAGCAGCTTAACAGGGGGGGACGAGCAGTACTTC	CASSLTGGDEQYF
TRBJ1-4	TRBV7-9	.	.	TGTGCCAGCAGCTCCGAAACTACAACTAATGAAAAACTGTTTTTT	CASSSETTTNEKLFF
TRBJ2-6	TRBV4-3	.	TRBD2	TGCGCCAGCAGCCAAGATGGGGGGGTGTACTCTGGGGCCAACGTCCTGACTTTC	CASSQDGGVYSGANVLTF
TRBJ2-3	TRBV2	.	.	TGTGCCAGCAGCGGGGGACCCCCTAGCACAGATACGCAGTATTTT	CASSGGPPSTDTQYF
TRBJ1-2	TRBV19	.	.	TGTGCCAGTAGTATACGGAGGGCGGCTAACTATGGCTACACCTTC	CASSIRRAANYGYTF
TRBJ2-5	TRBV5-6	.	.	TGTGCCAGCAGCTCCCTCGCAGGGCCCGGAGAGACCCAGTACTTC	CASSSLAGPGETQYF
TRBJ2-3	TRBV5-1	.	TRBD1	TGCGCCAGCAGCCCCGGGACAGTCACAGATACGCAGTATTTT	CASSPGTVTDTQYF
TRBJ2-7	TRBV11-2	once	TRBD1	TGTGCCAGCAGCCCCAGGCAGGGGGTGTCCCTCGAGCAGTACTTC	CASSPRQGVSLEQYF
TRBJ2-5	TRBV24-1	.	.	TGTGCCACCAGTGATATCAGGTCGGCACAAGAGACCCAGTACTTC	CATSDIRSAQETQYF
TRBJ2-4	TRBV18	.	TRBD1	TGTGCCAGCTCGATAGGGACAGGGAAAAACATTCAGTACTTC	CASSIGTGKNIQYF
TRBJ1-1	TRBV6-1	.	.	TGTGCCAGCAGTGATTTGCAGACAAAGGACACTGAAGCTTTCTTT	CASSDLQTKDTEAFF
TRBJ2-7	TRBV5-1	.	TRBD1	TGCGCCAGCAGTGGGCAGGGGGCCTACGAGCAGTACTTC	CASSGQGAYEQYF
TRBJ1-5	TRBV28	.	TRBD1	TGTGCCAGCAGTTCCCCGGGACAGGGGAATCAGCCCCAGCATTTT	CASSSPGQGNQPQHF
TRBJ1-6	TRBV5-6	.	.	TGTGCCAGCAGCTTGAGGGGGGGCTCCTATAATTCACCCCTCCACTTT	CASSLRGGSYNSPLHF
TRBJ2-3	TRBV4-1	.	.	TGCGCCAGCAGCCAAGAGGGACACCGCACAGATACGCAGTATTTT	CASSQEGHRTDTQYF
TRBJ2-3	TRBV5-1	.	TRBD2	TGCGCCAGCAGCTTGGCCACCAGCGGGGGGGGCGCGGGGTTGGATACGCAGTATTTT	CASSLATSGGGAGLDTQYF
TRBJ2-3	TRBV18	.	TRBD2	TGTGCCAGCTCCTCGACAACTGGACTAGAACCAGATACGCAGTATTTT	CASSSTTGLEPDTQYF
TRBJ1-2	TRBV7-2	.	TRBD1	TGTGCCAGCAGCTTAGGGGACAGGGTACGAAATGGCTACACCTTC	CASSLGDRVRNGYTF
TRBJ2-7	TRBV6-5	.	.	TGTGCCAGCAGTCCCCGTCGAGCCCCCTACGAGCAGTACTTC	CASSPRRAPYEQYF
TRBJ1-5	TRBV12-5	.	.	TGTGCTAGTGGTACCCCCGATGACAGTCCTTCCGGGCCCCAGCATTTT	CASGTPDDSPSGPQHF
TRBJ1-6	TRBV18	.	.	TGTGCCAGCTCCGCGGCCGGTCACGAGAGTTCACCCCTCCACTTT	CASSAAGHESSPLHF
TRBJ1-6	TRBV7-8	.	TRBD1	TGTGCCAGCAGCCACCGACAGGGTAATTCACCCCTCCACTTT	CASSHRQGNSPLHF
TRBJ1-6	TRBV5-6	once	.	TGTGCCAGCAGCCTCCGGGGGGGGACAAATAATTCACCCCTCCACTTT	CASSLRGGTNNSPLHF
TRBJ1-1	TRBV10-1	.	.	TGCGCCAGCAGTGAGTCGAAGCGGGTCCAAGCTTTCTTT	CASSESKRVQAFF
TRBJ1-3	TRBV7-9	.	.	TGTGCCAGCAGCTTAGCACAGGGCATCTCTGGAAACACCATATATTTT	CASSLAQGISGNTIYF
TRBJ2-5	TRBV5-1	once	TRBD2	TGCGCCAGCAGCTTGGATGCTAGCGGGGGGCAGGAGACCCAGTACTTC	CASSLDASGGQETQYF